This TCR beta chain appears in the sequencing data of a study of blood T cell repertoires in COVID-19. Using immunoSEQ multiplex PCR, the repertoire was profiled, and TCRdb retains in-frame clones only, with some absent. Found here are about 41,000 clones, nearly 90% of them singletons; the top ten hold about 4%. The CDR3 is made up of 16 amino acids. The germline CDR1 and CDR2 sequences are SGHAT and FQNNGV. V lost 1 base and J 1 base, leaving 13 bases between the germline ends. The chain couples TRBV11-2 to TRBJ1-1; D call uncertain. The receptor comes from a man aged 55 to 69 with acute or convalescent COVID-19. Sample: peripheral blood. The CDR3, as DNA: TGTGCCAGCAGCTTAGGATGGCGGTCCGCGAACACTGAAGCTTTCTTT. Encoded protein: CASSLGWRSANTEAFF.